The next 32 T cell receptor beta chains were all read from a single sample in a study of immune cell composition in non-small cell lung cancer. Normal lung was sampled as far from the tumour as possible, at least 3 cm. Here immunoSEQ multiplex PCR was the method, and the copy in TCRdb shows in-frame clones only, minus some. The sample yields approximately 2,500 clones, more than 60% seen once. Source material: non-adjacent lung tissue. The receptors were sampled from a human donor with non-small cell lung cancer.

The chain carries TRBV19 and TRBJ2-1, with 11 bases lining up with TRBD2. Trimming removed 5 bases from V and 7 bases from J; junction bases left unmatched: 7. CDR1 is LNHDA, CDR2 SQIVND, per germline (reference sequence). This CDR3 spans 15 amino acids. The CDR3, as DNA: TGTGCCAGTAGTTTTACTAGCGGGGGAAGGAATGAGCAGTTCTTC. Its translation is CASSFTSGGRNEQFF.

Here the CDR3 reads CASSVVQGVGNTIYF. DNA of the CDR3: TGTGCCAGCAGCGTGGTACAGGGGGTTGGAAACACCATATATTTT. This chain connects TRBV7-9 to TRBJ1-3, with 8 bases matching TRBD1. The CDR3 totals 15 residues. The germline V gene has CDR1 SEHNR and CDR2 FQNEAQ (reference sequence). Germline trimming cut 5 bases from V and 3 bases from J; bases unmatched to any gene: 6.

This rearrangement joins TRBV19 to TRBJ1-4; D gene unclear. The CDR3 covers 15 residues. Germline lookup yields CDR1 LNHDA and CDR2 SQIVND (reference sequence). Trimming shortened V by 4 bases and J by 3 bases, and 12 bases separated the two germline ends. The CDR3 loop reads CASSTEGAANEKLFF. The CDR3 DNA sequence: TGTGCCAGTAGTACCGAGGGTGCGGCTAATGAAAAACTGTTTTTT.

The chain is built from TRBV5-6 and TRBJ2-6; D is ambiguous. V was trimmed by 2 bases and J by 2 bases, leaving 8 bases between them. The CDR3 covers 15 residues. Germline V gives CDR1 SGHDT, CDR2 YYEEEE. CDR3 amino acids: CASSFPGTGANVLTF. CDR3 DNA sequence: TGTGCCAGCAGCTTCCCAGGCACTGGGGCCAACGTCCTGACTTTC.

The chain carries TRBV2 and TRBJ2-1; unclear D gene. V was shortened by 8 bases and J by 10 bases, with 9 bases between the two germline ends. The germline V gene has CDR1 SNHLY and CDR2 FYNNEI. The CDR3 runs to 10 residues. The DNA of the CDR3 is TGTGCCAGCCTTTTGGAGGAGCAGTTCTTC. It translates to CASLLEEQFF.

The J gene is TRBJ2-1, the V gene TRBV7-2; 10 positions agree with TRBD2. Germline values: CDR1 SGHTA, CDR2 FQGNSA. Unmatched junction bases numbered 8, after V lost 5 bases and J lost 7 bases. This CDR3 spans 15 amino acids. CDR3 loop: CASSKSGLAVNEQFF. As DNA, the CDR3 is TGTGCCAGCAGCAAAAGCGGACTAGCGGTAAATGAGCAGTTCTTC.

In its sample, this clone was seen a few times. CDR3 protein: CASRGAGGGAVLKTQYF. The CDR3 DNA reads as TGTGCCAGCAGAGGGGCCGGCGGGGGGGCCGTTTTGAAGACCCAGTACTTC. The gene calls are TRBV11-2 and TRBJ2-5; TRBD2 agrees at 9 bases. V shed 6 bases, J shed 6 bases, and the junction held 17 bases outside the gene matches. The CDR3 runs to 17 residues. Germline-derived CDR1 and CDR2 are SGHAT and FQNNGV.

This sequence joins TRBV2 and TRBJ1-1; D might be TRBD1 (6 bases). Trimming took 7 bases from V and 2 from J, leaving 11 bases between them. This CDR3 has 13 amino acids. CDR1 and CDR2 (germline): SNHLY, FYNNEI. The CDR3 nucleotides read TGTGCCAGCATAGACAGGCTAAACACTGAAGCTTTCTTT. The encoded protein is CASIDRLNTEAFF.

This clone was recorded a few times. The chain has TRBV7-9 and TRBJ2-1, with 10 bases aligning to TRBD2. The CDR3 has 16 residues. Germline V gene data show CDR1 as SEHNR and CDR2 as FQNEAQ (reference sequence). V lost 5 bases to trimming and J lost 4 bases; unmatched junction nucleotides: 8. CDR3 sequence: CASSPHSGLAYNEQFF. In DNA form, the CDR3 reads TGTGCCAGCAGCCCGCACTCGGGACTAGCGTACAATGAGCAGTTCTTC.

The chain combines TRBV5-1 with TRBJ1-2, with D perhaps TRBD1 (6 bases). V was shortened by 5 bases and J by 4 bases, with 15 bases between the two germline ends. The CDR3 length is 14 residues. CDR1 and CDR2 (germline): SGHRS, YFSETQ. The CDR3 region is CASSQGTDGYGYTF. The CDR3 DNA reads TGCGCCAGCAGTCAGGGGACCGACGGCTATGGCTACACCTTC.

The chain carries TRBV18 and TRBJ2-2, with 9 bases fitting TRBD1. CDR1 KGHSH and CDR2 LQKENI come from the germline V gene. The CDR3 is 16 amino acids. Germline trimming cut 3 bases from V and 1 base from J; bases unmatched to any gene: 3. The CDR3 region is CASSPLDRGNTGELFF. DNA of the CDR3: TGTGCCAGCTCACCCCTGGACAGGGGGAACACCGGGGAGCTGTTTTTT.

V is TRBV5-1 and J is TRBJ2-2, with 9 bases lining up with TRBD1. The CDR3 covers 14 residues. Trimming cost V 3 bases and J 3 bases; bases outside gene matches: 0. Germline-derived CDR1 and CDR2 are SGHRS and YFSETQ. This CDR3 is CASSWTGDTGELFF. Here the CDR3 DNA reads TGCGCCAGCAGCTGGACAGGGGACACCGGGGAGCTGTTTTTT. The whole variable domain, filled in from reference TRBV5-1 and TRBJ2-2, reads KAGVTQTPRYLIKTRGQQVTLSCSPISGHRSVSWYQQTPGQGLQFLFEYFSETQRNKGNFPGRFSGRQFSNSRSEMNVSTLELGDSALYLCASSWTGDTGELFFGEGSRLTVL.

Here the CDR3 DNA reads TGTGCCAGCAGCCAAGAGCAACAGAACTATGAGCAGTTCTTC. This codes for CASSQEQQNYEQFF. The chain carries TRBV4-2 and TRBJ2-1; D remains ambiguous. The CDR3 has 14 residues. Germline-derived CDR1 and CDR2 are LGHNA and YNFKEQ. The V end was cut by 0 bases, the J end by 8 bases, with 11 bases between.

This chain connects TRBV28 to TRBJ1-1; unclear D gene. The germline V gene encodes CDR1 MDHEN and CDR2 SYDVKM. This CDR3 region has 13 residues. Trimming shortened V by 7 bases and J by 0 bases, and 9 bases separated the two germline ends. CDR3 sequence reads: CASIAGMNTEAFF. DNA for the CDR3: TGTGCCAGCATTGCCGGGATGAACACTGAAGCTTTCTTT.

This chain connects TRBV5-1 to TRBJ2-3, with a weak D call TRBD2 (5 bases). CDR3 length: 15 residues. Trimming shortened V by 3 bases and J by 2 bases, and 13 bases separated the two germline ends. Germline V gives CDR1 SGHRS, CDR2 YFSETQ. CDR3 bases: TGCGCCAGCAGCTGGAAGGTCGGGGTCACAGATACGCAGTATTTT. Translated: CASSWKVGVTDTQYF.

The rearrangement joins TRBV6-1 to TRBJ2-5; TRBD2 agrees at 11 bases. Germline V gene data show CDR1 as MNHNS and CDR2 as SASEGT. The CDR3 is 16 residues long. J was trimmed by 0 bases and V by 4 bases; bases with no gene match: 4. The CDR3 region is CASSGASGGYQETQYF. CDR3 DNA: TGTGCCAGCAGTGGAGCTAGCGGGGGGTACCAAGAGACCCAGTACTTC.

The rearrangement joins TRBV19 to TRBJ2-7; TRBD1 might be the D (5 bases). The V end lost 3 bases, the J end lost 5 bases, and 8 bases lay between the germline ends. The CDR3 covers 12 residues. Germline lookup yields CDR1 LNHDA and CDR2 SQIVND (reference sequence). CDR3 DNA: TGTGCCAGTAGTATGGACAAGAACGAGCAGTACTTC. Translating gives CASSMDKNEQYF.

This clone was counted only a few times. V gene TRBV2 combines with J gene TRBJ2-5; D is unclear. CDR1 and CDR2 (germline): SNHLY, FYNNEI. This CDR3 comprises 11 residues. V dropped 6 bases and J dropped 2 bases, with 4 bases sitting between them. CDR3 loop: CASRLQETQYF. Here the CDR3 DNA reads TGTGCCAGCAGATTACAAGAGACCCAGTACTTC.

There are a few counts of this clone. The genes are TRBV18 and TRBJ2-5; D unclear. Trimming pared 6 bases from V and 5 bases from J, leaving 7 bases between. There are 11 residues in the CDR3. Germline-derived CDR1 and CDR2 are KGHSH and LQKENI. The CDR3 loop reads CASSLSETQYF. CDR3 DNA: TGTGCCAGCTCGCTATCGGAGACCCAGTACTTC.

The chain carries TRBV19 and TRBJ2-7; possibly TRBD2 for D (6 bases). Germline CDR1 is LNHDA and CDR2 is SQIVND (reference sequence). This CDR3 spans 15 amino acids. Deletions cut 3 bases from V and 3 bases from J, with 15 bases between. The CDR3 nucleotides are TGTGCCAGTAGTATGAGGAGGGACCGGGGCTACGAGCAGTACTTC. Translating it yields CASSMRRDRGYEQYF.

This clone was found a few times. This chain connects TRBV9 to TRBJ1-5; TRBD1 aligns across 7 bases. The ends lost 0 bases at V and 6 bases at J; junction bases unmatched: 3. Germline lookup yields CDR1 SGDLS and CDR2 YYNGEE. This CDR3 has 14 amino acids. Written as DNA, the CDR3 is TGTGCCAGCAGCGTAGGTTCAGGGGGTCAGCCCCAGCATTTT. It codes for CASSVGSGGQPQHF.

The chain couples TRBV11-1 to TRBJ2-2; TRBD1 might be the D (5 bases). CDR1 SGHAT and CDR2 FQDESV come from the germline V gene (reference sequence). The CDR3 runs 12 residues. V gave up 5 bases and J gave up 6 bases, with 7 bases separating them. The CDR3 is CASSQGSGELFF. CDR3 nucleotide sequence: TGTGCCAGCAGCCAGGGATCCGGGGAGCTGTTTTTT.

This chain connects TRBV28 to TRBJ1-6, with D hard to call. The germline CDR1 and CDR2 sequences are MDHEN and SYDVKM. V shed 6 bases and J shed 2 bases, with 11 bases lying between them. The CDR3 contains 15 residues. Here the CDR3 reads CASRGRLTYNSPLHF. CDR3 sequence (DNA): TGTGCCAGCAGAGGCAGGCTAACCTATAATTCACCCCTCCACTTT. Supplemented by reference TRBV28 and TRBJ1-6, the full variable domain reads DVKVTQSSRYLVKRTGEKVFLECVQDMDHENMFWYRQDPGLGLRLIYFSYDVKMKEKGDIPEGYSVSREKKERFSLILESASTNQTSMYLCASRGRLTYNSPLHFGNGTRLTVT.

The chain recombines TRBV5-5 with TRBJ2-3; D gene ambiguous. The V gene's germline CDR1 is SGHKS and CDR2 YYEKEE (reference sequence). The CDR3 is 16 residues long. V was cut by 3 bases and J by 0 bases, with 14 bases left in between. CDR3 DNA sequence: TGTGCCAGCAGCTCTGGCTCGGCAGGAAGCACAGATACGCAGTATTTT. Translation: CASSSGSAGSTDTQYF.

This clone is termed large. The rearrangement uses TRBV19 and TRBJ1-5, with D perhaps matching TRBD1 (6 bases). V lost 3 bases, J lost 3 bases, and 12 bases lay in between. Germline CDR1 reads LNHDA; CDR2 reads SQIVND (reference sequence). The CDR3 is 15 amino acids. CDR3 region: CASSIQGTVNQPQHF. The CDR3, as DNA: TGTGCCAGTAGTATCCAGGGGACCGTCAATCAGCCCCAGCATTTT. The complete variable domain, with remaining parts taken from reference TRBV19 and TRBJ1-5, reads DGGITQSPKYLFRKEGQNVTLSCEQNLNHDAMYWYRQDPGQGLRLIYYSQIVNDFQKGDIAEGYSVSREKKESFPLTVTSAQKNPTAFYLCASSIQGTVNQPQHFGDGTRLSIL.

This rearrangement joins TRBV29-1 to TRBJ2-3; 9 positions agree with TRBD1. Germline V CDR1 and CDR2: SQVTM, ANQGSEA. This CDR3 contains 15 residues. The V segment lost 3 bases and the J segment 0 bases; nucleotides outside the gene matches: 4. The DNA of the CDR3 is TGCAGCGTTGAGAGGACAGGGGACAGCACAGATACGCAGTATTTT. This gives the protein CSVERTGDSTDTQYF.

V gene TRBV30 combines with J gene TRBJ2-1; D uncertain. V dropped 2 bases and J dropped 6 bases, with 11 bases sitting between them. The CDR3 is 13 residues long. Germline-derived CDR1 and CDR2 are GTSNPN and SVGIG (reference sequence). The CDR3 loop reads CAWSPDIFNEQFF. The DNA of the CDR3 is TGTGCCTGGAGTCCCGACATCTTCAATGAGCAGTTCTTC.

With respect to this clone: In the same sample, other DNA sequences code for this CDR3. This chain uses TRBV5-6 with TRBJ1-2; tentatively, D is TRBD1 (5 bases). This CDR3 has 13 amino acids. In germline, CDR1 is SGHDT, CDR2 YYEEEE. The V and J ends lost 3 bases and 6 bases respectively, with 12 bases between them. DNA for the CDR3: TGTGCCAGCAGCTCAACAGGCGTCCATGGCTACACCTTC. Protein: CASSSTGVHGYTF.

The chain uses TRBV4-1 and TRBJ2-5; TRBD2 agrees at 7 bases. This CDR3 has 17 residues. J lost 4 bases, V lost 0 bases, and 11 bases had no gene match. Germline CDR1 and CDR2: MGHRA and YSYEKL. The CDR3 DNA sequence: TGCGCCAGCAGCCAAGAAGAGTCCCTAGCGGCAGGAGAGACCCAGTACTTC. Protein: CASSQEESLAAGETQYF.

The chain has TRBV7-8 and TRBJ2-5, with a possible D match to TRBD2 (6 bases). V gave up 2 bases and J gave up 3 bases, with 10 bases separating them. The CDR3 extends over 14 amino acids. Germline loops: CDR1 SGHVS, CDR2 FQNEAQ. This CDR3 is CASSLTQREETQYF. The CDR3 DNA reads TGTGCCAGCAGCTTAACCCAGCGGGAAGAGACCCAGTACTTC.

The genes are TRBV5-1 and TRBJ2-5, with D possibly TRBD2 on 6 matching bases. The CDR3 totals 16 residues. Trimming removed 0 bases at V and 4 bases at J, with 16 bases between. Germline V gene lookup returns CDR1 SGHRS and CDR2 YFSETQ. CDR3 nucleotides: TGCGCCAGCAGCTTGGGATCAGGCGGGGATGGAGAGACCCAGTACTTC. The encoded protein is CASSLGSGGDGETQYF.

The V and J genes are TRBV4-1 and TRBJ2-1; perhaps TRBD2 as D (5 bases). Per the germline V gene, CDR1 is MGHRA and CDR2 is YSYEKL. The CDR3 length is 16 residues. V dropped 4 bases and J dropped 0 bases, with 13 bases sitting between them. The CDR3 bases are TGCGCCAGCAGCCCCAATCAGCGGACCTCCTACAATGAGCAGTTCTTC. Translated: CASSPNQRTSYNEQFF.